These 11 T cell receptor beta chains came from one sample sequenced in a study of neurological immune-mediated disorders. Each CDR3 protein is one row after TCRdb ran MiXCR on the 5' RACE reads. This table has roughly 60,000 distinct CDR3 sequences, about 4% appearing once. Sequencing was done on a sample of PBMCs. Source of these receptors: a woman aged 45 to 65 with multiple sclerosis.

Many counts were recorded for this clonotype. The chain couples TRBV7-2 to TRBJ2-3, with TRBD2 matching over 8 bases. The CDR3 has 16 residues. CDR1 SGHTA and CDR2 FQGNSA come from the germline V gene. With V trimmed by 3 bases and J by 3 bases, 8 bases remained unmatched. The CDR3 region is CASSLLITGGTDTQYF. CDR3 bases: TGTGCCAGCAGCTTGTTAATAACGGGAGGGACAGATACGCAGTATTTT.

This clonotype was counted ten times or more. The CDR3 DNA sequence: TGTGCCACCAGCTCCTATAGCGGTACGAACACCGGGGAGCTGTTTTTT. It translates to CATSSYSGTNTGELFF. The rearrangement joins TRBV15 to TRBJ2-2; a weak D match, TRBD2 (6 bases). The CDR3 covers 16 residues. In germline, CDR1 is LNHNV, CDR2 YYDKDF (reference sequence). V dropped 5 bases and J dropped 0 bases, with 13 bases sitting between them.

This clonotype was seen more than once but under ten times. The junction differs from germline at one of its ends, possibly a read error. The genes are TRBV12-3 or TRBV12-4 and TRBJ1-6; D perhaps matches TRBD1 (5 bases). CDR3 size: 14 residues. CDR3 sequence reads: CASSLQGGNSPLNF. CDR3 DNA sequence: TGTGCCAGCAGTTTACAGGGTGGGAATTCACCCCTCAACTTT.

This clonotype was detected many times. The CDR3 DNA is TGTGCCAGCAGCCGCCAGACAGGGCCTGATGGCTACACCTTC. Its translation: CASSRQTGPDGYTF. This chain connects TRBV7-2 to TRBJ1-2, with 7 bases lining up with TRBD1. Trimming took 5 bases from V and 6 from J; bases not matched to a gene: 9. Germline CDR1 is SGHTA and CDR2 is FQGNSA. There are 14 residues in the CDR3. The variable domain in full, with the rest retrieved from reference TRBV7-2 and TRBJ1-2, is GAGVSQSPSNKVTEKGKDVELRCDPISGHTALYWYRQSLGQGLEFLIYFQGNSAPDKSGLPSDRFSAERTGGSVSTLTIQRTQQEDSAVYLCASSRQTGPDGYTFGSGTRLTVV.

Only a few counts were recorded for this clonotype. V and J are TRBV20-1 and TRBJ2-3, with 11 positions matching TRBD2. CDR1 and CDR2 (germline): DFQATT, SNEGSKA (reference sequence). The V segment lost 3 bases and the J segment 0 bases; nucleotides outside the gene matches: 2. The CDR3 runs 15 residues. The CDR3, as DNA: TGCAGTGCTAGGACTAGCGGGGAGAGCACAGATACGCAGTATTTT. Translated, it gives CSARTSGESTDTQYF.

In this sample, this clonotype turned up many times. The genes are TRBV7-2 and TRBJ1-1; 7 nucleotides line up with TRBD1. V dropped 1 base and J dropped 5; count of bases not matched to a gene: 7. The germline V gene encodes CDR1 SGHTA and CDR2 FQGNSA. This CDR3 spans 15 amino acids. The CDR3 is CASSLVRAGGTEAFF. The CDR3 DNA follows: TGTGCCAGCAGCTTAGTGAGGGCAGGGGGTACTGAAGCTTTCTTT.

This clonotype was picked up many times. J is TRBJ2-3 and V is TRBV6-4; D perhaps matches TRBD2 (5 bases). V shed 5 bases and J shed 0 bases, with 12 bases lying between them. The CDR3 is made up of 15 amino acids. The V gene's germline CDR1 is MRHNA and CDR2 SNTAGT. This CDR3 is CASSRRAASTDTQYF. CDR3 nucleotides: TGTGCCAGCAGTAGAAGAGCGGCTAGCACAGATACGCAGTATTTT.

A remark on this clonotype: A much larger clone sits a single nucleotide away, making a read error possible. The chain is built from TRBV14 and TRBJ2-1, with no clear D. Looked up from germline, CDR1 is SGHDN and CDR2 is FVKESK. The CDR3 consists of 15 residues. Trimming stripped 1 base from V and 0 bases from J, with 7 bases between. The CDR3 is CASSQGWISYNEQFF. CDR3 in DNA: TGTGCCAGCAGCCAAGGGTGGATCTCCTACAATGAGCAGTTCTTC.

A remark on this clonotype: A clone one base away is much larger, so this may be a read error. The V and J genes are TRBV7-9 and TRBJ2-5; the match to TRBD2 covers 9 bases. The CDR3 runs to 14 residues. Germline values: CDR1 SEHNR, CDR2 FQNEAQ (reference sequence). The CDR3 DNA reads TGTGCCAGCATGCTTGCGGGAGGGAAAGAGACCCAGGACTTC. The encoded protein is CASMLAGGKETQDF.

In its sample, this clonotype was seen many times. The chain couples TRBV7-9 to TRBJ2-2; TRBD2 agrees at 10 bases. V was clipped by 4 bases and J by 3 bases; unmatched bases: 11. The CDR3 contains 18 residues. The V gene's germline CDR1 is SEHNR and CDR2 FQNEAQ (reference sequence). The CDR3 sequence: CASSSPPSGSWDTGELFF. The CDR3 nucleotides are TGTGCCAGCAGCTCGCCACCTAGCGGGAGTTGGGACACCGGGGAGCTGTTTTTT.

The sample holds many counts of this clonotype. The rearrangement joins TRBV3-1 to TRBJ2-7; D perhaps matches TRBD1 (5 bases). V lost 0 bases to trimming and J lost 1 base, with 10 bases between them. Germline lookup yields CDR1 LGHDT and CDR2 YNNKEL (reference sequence). This CDR3 region has 15 residues. The CDR3 sequence: CASSQDSGWSYEQYF. As DNA, the CDR3 is TGTGCCAGCAGCCAAGATTCAGGGTGGTCCTACGAGCAGTACTTC.